The clone carrying this TCR beta chain is categorized as large (0.1 to 1%). Trimming took off 0 bases at V and 0 bases at J, with 14 bases between the two ends. CDR3 length: 17 amino acids. Germline-derived CDR1 and CDR2 are SGDLS and YYNGEE. Using around 14 ng of total RNA, TCR libraries were made with the QIAseq Immune Repertoire TCR panel. TCRdb re-called the reads with MiXCR, one entry per CDR3 protein. The data hold over a thousand distinct CDR3 sequences, with 4.5% to 7% observed a single time. Sorting of live CD3+CD8+TCRalphabeta+ cells by PD-1 and/or TIGIT gave four subsets. This entry comes from a study of circulating CD8 cells and anti-PD-1 response in melanoma. On the study more broadly: Every 2 weeks, patients got 3 mg/kg nivolumab intravenously. Anti-PD-1 was first-line therapy for about 50% of the 13 patients.

This clonotype originated in a human donor with melanoma. The chain employs TRBV9 and TRBJ2-3; TRBD1 is a possible D gene (6 bases). The sequences come from CD8+ T cells from PBMCs, collected at baseline or after one month of anti-PD-1 therapy (not recorded which). CDR3 loop: CASSVAAGESSTDTQYF. As DNA, the CDR3 is TGTGCCAGCAGCGTAGCTGCAGGGGAATCTAGCACAGATACGCAGTATTTT.